Below, 13 T cell receptor beta chains from the same sample are listed, as sequenced in a study of cytomegalovirus exposure and HLA in healthy donors. The PCR had 60 Vbeta and 13 Jbeta primers. Here immunoSEQ multiplex PCR was the method, and the copy in TCRdb shows in-frame clones only, minus some. The sample shows approximately 140,000 clones, roughly 80% of them seen only once. Material: PBMCs. Receptors were obtained from a woman aged 40 to 50 in good health and CMV-seropositive.

J is TRBJ1-3 and V is TRBV7-9; D call uncertain. Germline V gene sequence: CDR1 SEHNR, CDR2 FQNEAQ (reference sequence). The length of the CDR3 is 15 residues. Between the trimmed V and J ends, which lost 5 bases and 0 bases, there was a span of 11 bases. CDR3 nucleotide sequence: TGTGCCAGCAGCCCCCAGGAATACTCTGGAAACACCATATATTTT. Protein product: CASSPQEYSGNTIYF.

The V gene is TRBV5-1, the J gene TRBJ2-1; 9 bases fit TRBD2. Germline V lookup: CDR1 SGHRS, CDR2 YFSETQ. V shed 0 bases and J 5 bases; nucleotides not matched to a gene: 6. This CDR3 contains 16 residues. In DNA, the CDR3 is TGCGCCAGCAGCTTGGGTTGGCTAGCGGGGAACAATGAGCAGTTCTTC. The encoded protein is CASSLGWLAGNNEQFF.

This clone was seen only once. The gene calls are TRBV11-3 and TRBJ1-2; 9 bases are a match to TRBD1. From germline, CDR1 is SGHNT and CDR2 YENEEA. Trimming cost V 3 bases and J 7 bases; bases outside gene matches: 12. There are 16 residues in the CDR3. The CDR3 region has the DNA TGTGCCAGCAGCTTCCTCCGACCCTACAGGGGGCTTGGCTACACCTTC. Amino acid sequence: CASSFLRPYRGLGYTF.

The chain recombines TRBV9 with TRBJ1-5; TRBD1 agrees at 7 bases. V lost 3 bases and J lost 9; bases outside the gene matches: 12. Germline values: CDR1 SGDLS, CDR2 YYNGEE. The CDR3 is 15 amino acids. CDR3 sequence reads: CASSAGGDSFGPQHF. The CDR3 DNA reads as TGTGCCAGCAGCGCGGGGGGGGACAGCTTTGGGCCCCAGCATTTT.

The genes are TRBV29-1 and TRBJ2-3, with 11 nucleotides matching TRBD1. The V gene's germline CDR1 is SQVTM and CDR2 ANQGSEA. The V segment lost 7 bases and the J segment 2 bases; nucleotides outside the gene matches: 11. The CDR3 covers 16 residues. This CDR3 is CSAEGLDRGPTDTQYF. In DNA form, the CDR3 reads TGCAGCGCCGAAGGCCTGGACAGGGGGCCCACAGATACGCAGTATTTT.

The chain has TRBV29-1 and TRBJ1-1, with D maybe TRBD1 (5 bases). CDR1 SQVTM and CDR2 ANQGSEA come from the germline V gene. This CDR3 spans 13 amino acids. The ends were cut back, 7 bases at V and 1 base at J, with 13 bases in the middle. CDR3 nucleotides: TGCAGCGCCCGACAGTGGCCGAACACTGAAGCTTTCTTT. This sequence encodes CSARQWPNTEAFF.

The chain uses TRBV7-2 and TRBJ2-3; tentatively, D is TRBD2 (7 bases). V was trimmed by 5 bases and J by 1 base, leaving 16 bases between them. The length of the CDR3 is 16 residues. Germline V gene data show CDR1 as SGHTA and CDR2 as FQGNSA. The CDR3 here is CASSPEGGRGTDTQYF. The CDR3 DNA is TGTGCCAGCAGCCCCGAGGGGGGGCGGGGCACAGATACGCAGTATTTT.

V gene TRBV11-3 combines with J gene TRBJ1-6; the D gene is possibly TRBD1 (6 bases). V lost 6 bases, J lost 6 bases, and 12 bases lay in between. From germline, CDR1 is SGHNT and CDR2 YENEEA. This CDR3 is built from 14 residues. CDR3: CASSLTGPNSPLHF. CDR3 in DNA: TGTGCCAGCAGTCTGACAGGACCTAATTCACCCCTCCACTTT.

J is TRBJ2-5 and V is TRBV6-1, with 7 bases identical to TRBD2. The CDR3 loop spans 12 amino acids. From germline, CDR1 is MNHNS and CDR2 SASEGT. With 4 bases clipped from V and 7 bases from J, the junction kept 3 bases outside the gene matches. CDR3 nucleotides: TGTGCCAGCAGTGGGGGGGAGGGGACCCAGTACTTC. This translates into CASSGGEGTQYF.

This clone was seen only a few times. This rearrangement joins TRBV5-6 to TRBJ1-1; D is unresolved. This CDR3 has 13 residues. Germline CDR1 reads SGHDT; CDR2 reads YYEEEE. V shed 0 bases and J shed 6 bases, with 9 bases lying between them. The CDR3 bases are TGTGCCAGCAGCTTGGACAGTCTCCCTGAAGCTTTCTTT. Amino acid sequence: CASSLDSLPEAFF.

This clone was counted once. The chain recombines TRBV5-6 with TRBJ2-3; TRBD2 aligns across 14 bases. Germline loops: CDR1 SGHDT, CDR2 YYEEEE. V was clipped by 3 bases and J by 2 bases; unmatched bases: 5. This CDR3 has 17 residues. The CDR3 loop reads CASSYRTSGGHTDTQYF. The DNA for the CDR3 is TGTGCCAGCAGCTATCGGACTAGCGGGGGGCACACAGATACGCAGTATTTT.

The chain employs TRBV5-4 and TRBJ2-3; 10 bases line up with TRBD2. Germline V gives CDR1 SGHNT, CDR2 YYREEE (reference sequence). The CDR3 has 15 amino acids. The V gene end was trimmed by 2 bases and the J gene end by 3 bases; junction bases not matched to a gene: 3. The CDR3 region has the DNA TGTGCCAGCAGCTTTAGCGGGGGGAGGACAGATACGCAGTATTTT. Encoded protein: CASSFSGGRTDTQYF.

The chain recombines TRBV6-5 with TRBJ2-3; TRBD2 agrees at 8 bases. Per germline, CDR1 MNHEY and CDR2 SVGAGI. The ends lost 5 bases at V and 0 bases at J; junction bases unmatched: 4. The CDR3 spans 15 residues. The CDR3 DNA reads as TGTGCCAGCAGTCCTATAGCGGGGAGCACAGATACGCAGTATTTT. It encodes CASSPIAGSTDTQYF.